This T cell receptor beta chain was identified in a study of T-cell memory formation after mild COVID-19. Germline assignment: CDR1 SGHTA and CDR2 FQGNSA. V was pared by 1 base and J by 4 bases, with 10 bases between. The CDR3 runs to 14 residues. TCRdb re-called the 5' RACE reads with MiXCR, one entry per CDR3 protein. This table holds around 150,000 distinct CDR3 sequences, 11% found once. Only a few counts were recorded for this clonotype. The chain combines TRBV7-2 with TRBJ1-2; maybe TRBD1 (5 bases). Sequenced input: PBMCs or a T cell subset sorted from them (not recorded which). The receptor was isolated from a man aged 18 to 35 who had mild COVID-19 (a few samples of this study predate the infection). Cell type and time point are not known. The chain's CDR3 is CASSLGGLSYGYTF. The CDR3 DNA reads as TGTGCCAGCAGCTTAGGGGGACTGAGCTATGGCTACACCTTC.